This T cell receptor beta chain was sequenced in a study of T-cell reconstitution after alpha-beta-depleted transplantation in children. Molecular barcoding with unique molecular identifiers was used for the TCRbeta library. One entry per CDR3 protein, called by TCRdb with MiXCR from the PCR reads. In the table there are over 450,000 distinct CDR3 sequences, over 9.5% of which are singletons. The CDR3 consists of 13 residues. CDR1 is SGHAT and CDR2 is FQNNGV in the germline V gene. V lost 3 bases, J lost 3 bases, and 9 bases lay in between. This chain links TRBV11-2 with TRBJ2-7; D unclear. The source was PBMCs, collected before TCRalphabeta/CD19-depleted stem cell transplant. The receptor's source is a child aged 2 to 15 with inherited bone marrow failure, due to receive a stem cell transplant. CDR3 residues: CASSFSTNYEQYF. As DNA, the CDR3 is TGTGCCAGCAGCTTTAGCACGAACTACGAGCAGTACTTC. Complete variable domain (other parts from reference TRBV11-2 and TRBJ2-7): EAGVAQSPRYKIIEKRQSVAFWCNPISGHATLYWYQQILGQGPKLLIQFQNNGVVDDSQLPKDRFSAERLKGVDSTLKIQPAKLEDSAVYLCASSFSTNYEQYFGPGTRLTVT.